This entry describes one T cell receptor beta chain. This record comes from a study of blood T cell repertoires in COVID-19. Study-level background: From the United States, Italy and Spain came samples of acute and convalescent COVID-19.

Recruitment covered about two dozen US areas and drew participants whose ages spanned roughly 18 to 95 years. Cohort assignment relied on participant-reported clinical history. Donors of Cohort 3 who recovered were those that had two negative PCRs, clearance, or symptom resolution. Sequenced by immunoSEQ multiplex PCR; TCRdb stores in-frame clones only, minus some. Of under 150,000 clones detected, approximately 86% appear once; the ten largest clones hold approximately 2.3%. CDR1 is LNHDA, CDR2 SQIVND, per germline (reference sequence). This CDR3 is 17 amino acids long. V dropped 4 bases and J dropped 3; count of bases not matched to a gene: 11.

Material for sequencing was PBMCs or T cells enriched from blood (not recorded which). V and J are TRBV19 and TRBJ1-2; 10 bases agree with TRBD1. The source of this sequence is a woman in her 50s who had recovered from COVID-19. Here the CDR3 reads CASSSRTGGARDYGYTF. The CDR3 DNA reads TGTGCCAGTAGTAGTAGGACAGGGGGGGCCAGAGACTATGGCTACACCTTC.